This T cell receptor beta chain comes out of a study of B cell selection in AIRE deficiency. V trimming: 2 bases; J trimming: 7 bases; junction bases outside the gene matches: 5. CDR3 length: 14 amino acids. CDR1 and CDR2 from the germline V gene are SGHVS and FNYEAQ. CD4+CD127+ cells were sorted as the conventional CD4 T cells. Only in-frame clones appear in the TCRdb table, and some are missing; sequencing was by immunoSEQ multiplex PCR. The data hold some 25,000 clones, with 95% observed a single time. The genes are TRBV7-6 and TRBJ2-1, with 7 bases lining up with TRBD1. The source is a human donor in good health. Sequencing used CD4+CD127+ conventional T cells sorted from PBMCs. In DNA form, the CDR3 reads TGTGCCAGCAGCTTACCACAGGGGTGGAATGAGCAGTTCTTC. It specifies CASSLPQGWNEQFF.